These T cell receptor beta chains were read from a single sample in a study of T cell responses to AZD1222 COVID-19 vaccine. Profiled with immunoSEQ multiplex PCR; TCRdb holds only in-frame clones, not every one. The sample records about 150,000 clones, 92% being singletons. Sample: peripheral blood, taken on day 0 of AZD1222 vaccination. The receptors were sampled from an adult in good health. The CDR3 runs from the conserved cysteine through the conserved F or W. The order of the fields is V gene, J gene, D gene, clone size, CDR3 DNA, CDR3 protein. D genes are given only for firm matches. Clone size appears in some rows only: once, few, many, or a class for an expanded clone.

>TRBV4-3|TRBJ1-2|NA|NA
TGCGCCAGCAGCCAAGAAGGGGGCTATGGCTACACCTTC
CASSQEGGYGYTF
>TRBV7-9|TRBJ1-6|NA|NA
TGTGCCAGCAGCTTAGAGACAGGCGGATCACCCCTCCACTTT
CASSLETGGSPLHF
>TRBV15|TRBJ1-1|NA|few
TGTGCCACCAGCAGAGGCGGGGCGGGGACTGAAGCTTTCTTT
CATSRGGAGTEAFF
>TRBV19|TRBJ1-1|TRBD1|NA
TGTGCCAGTAGCTGGGACAGCCCGTTCTCTGAAGCTTTCTTT
CASSWDSPFSEAFF
>TRBV2|TRBJ2-2|NA|NA
TGTGCCAGCAGATGGATAGTAAACACCGGGGAGCTGTTTTTT
CASRWIVNTGELFF
>TRBV30|TRBJ2-7|NA|NA
TGTGCCGCGCCTACGGTGGTGGGCTACTTC
CAAPTVVGYF
>TRBV5-4|TRBJ2-1|NA|NA
TGTGCCAGCAGCTTGGACGCAGGCTCCTACAATGAGCAGTTCTTC
CASSLDAGSYNEQFF
>TRBV9|TRBJ2-7|TRBD2|NA
TGTGCCAGCAGCGTGTCTAGCGGTTCCTACGAGCAGTACTTC
CASSVSSGSYEQYF
>TRBV27|TRBJ2-3|NA|once
TGTGCCAGCAGTTTTGGTACGGGCACAGATACGCAGTATTTT
CASSFGTGTDTQYF
>TRBV20-1|TRBJ1-1|NA|NA
TGCAGTGCTAAGGGGTCCACTGAAGCTTTCTTT
CSAKGSTEAFF
>TRBV10-2|TRBJ2-7|NA|NA
TGCGCCAGCGGGTGGGACGCAACCTACGAGCAGTACTTC
CASGWDATYEQYF
>TRBV11-2|TRBJ2-1|TRBD1|NA
TGTGCCAGCAGCCCGACGACAGGGTTTGGGGGCAATGAGCAGTTCTTC
CASSPTTGFGGNEQFF
>TRBV7-3|TRBJ2-3|TRBD2|NA
TGTGCCAGCAGCTTAACCCCTGGACTAGCGGGCGACCTAACACATACGCAGTATTTT
CASSLTPGLAGDLTHTQYF
>TRBV18|TRBJ2-7|NA|few
TGTGCCAGCTCACCCGGACTGGAAAATTACGAGCAGTACTTC
CASSPGLENYEQYF
>TRBV19|TRBJ1-2|NA|NA
TGTGCCAGTAGTAAGGTCCCGAACATGGGCTACACCTTC
CASSKVPNMGYTF